Each of the 32 T cell receptor beta chains below was sequenced from the same sample in a study of blood T cell repertoires in COVID-19. The method was immunoSEQ multiplex PCR; TCRdb's version includes in-frame clones alone and lacks a portion of them. The sample carries about 180,000 clones, approximately 86% recorded once. Sequenced input: peripheral blood. The source of these receptors is a woman aged 25 to 39 with active or convalescent COVID-19.

This sequence joins TRBV19 and TRBJ1-2; D is perhaps TRBD1 (6 bases). In germline, CDR1 is LNHDA, CDR2 SQIVND (reference sequence). There are 13 residues in the CDR3. Trimming took 6 bases from V and 5 from J, leaving 13 bases between them. CDR3 sequence: CASSQGRVYGYTF. In DNA form, the CDR3 reads TGTGCCAGTAGCCAGGGGAGGGTATATGGCTACACCTTC.

This clone was detected only once. The V call is TRBV18, the J call TRBJ1-5; 8 positions agree with TRBD1. Germline trimming cut 4 bases from V and 8 bases from J; bases unmatched to any gene: 10. This CDR3 is 15 amino acids long. Germline lookup yields CDR1 KGHSH and CDR2 LQKENI. In DNA, the CDR3 is TGTGCCAGCTCACAAGAGACAGGGGTAAGCGAGCCCCAGCATTTT. It yields the protein CASSQETGVSEPQHF.

The chain employs TRBV3-1 (or the pseudogene TRBV3-2) and TRBJ2-2, with 7 bases fitting TRBD1. Germline V gene sequence: CDR1 LGHDT, CDR2 YNNKEL (reference sequence). The CDR3 covers 15 residues. With 3 bases clipped from V and 6 bases from J, the junction kept 7 bases outside the gene matches. Here the CDR3 reads CASSQPGQSSGELFF. In DNA form, the CDR3 reads TGTGCCAGCAGCCAGCCGGGACAGTCTTCCGGGGAGCTGTTTTTT.

The V and J genes are TRBV29-1 and TRBJ2-1, with a tentative D call TRBD2 (7 bases). Germline loops: CDR1 SQVTM, CDR2 ANQGSEA. CDR3 size: 14 residues. The CDR3 region is CSILGGRRPNEQFF. As DNA, the CDR3 is TGCAGTATTCTCGGGGGGCGGAGACCAAATGAGCAGTTCTTC.

The V gene is TRBV30, the J gene TRBJ1-4; the D gene is possibly TRBD1 (6 bases). The CDR3 is 15 amino acids. The V and J ends lost 0 bases and 7 bases respectively, with 15 bases between them. CDR1 GTSNPN and CDR2 SVGIG come from the germline V gene (reference sequence). The CDR3 protein is CAWSVLQGLGEKLFF. CDR3 DNA sequence: TGTGCCTGGAGTGTACTTCAGGGGTTGGGTGAAAAACTGTTTTTT. Full variable domain (rest looked up from reference TRBV30 and TRBJ1-4): SQTIHQWPATLVQPVGSPLSLECTVEGTSNPNLYWYRQAAGRGLQLLFYSVGIGQISSEVPQNLSASRPQDRQFILSSKKLLLSDSGFYLCAWSVLQGLGEKLFFGSGTQLSVL.

V is TRBV15 and J is TRBJ2-1; D is possibly TRBD2 (6 bases). V was pared by 1 base and J by 6 bases, with 13 bases between. Germline-derived CDR1 and CDR2 are LNHNV and YYDKDF (reference sequence). CDR3 size: 15 residues. CDR3 residues: CATSRVRERGNEQFF. DNA of the CDR3: TGTGCCACCAGCAGAGTACGGGAGCGTGGCAATGAGCAGTTCTTC.

The chain employs TRBV19 and TRBJ1-4; D possibly corresponds to TRBD1 (5 bases). Per germline, CDR1 LNHDA and CDR2 SQIVND (reference sequence). V gave up 0 bases and J gave up 0 bases, with 11 bases separating them. The CDR3 consists of 17 residues. CDR3 region: CASSIDYRISTNEKLFF. In DNA form, the CDR3 reads TGTGCCAGTAGTATAGATTACAGGATATCAACTAATGAAAAACTGTTTTTT. Full variable domain (remainder filled in from reference TRBV19 and TRBJ1-4): DGGITQSPKYLFRKEGQNVTLSCEQNLNHDAMYWYRQDPGQGLRLIYYSQIVNDFQKGDIAEGYSVSREKKESFPLTVTSAQKNPTAFYLCASSIDYRISTNEKLFFGSGTQLSVL.

A few counts support this clone. The gene calls are TRBV6-6 and TRBJ1-6; tentatively, D is TRBD1 (5 bases). V was clipped by 3 bases and J by 8 bases, with 14 bases between them. CDR1 is MNHNY and CDR2 is SVGAGI in the germline V gene (reference sequence). The CDR3 runs 15 residues. Here the CDR3 reads CASSYRGGDDSPLHF. The CDR3 DNA is TGTGCCAGCAGTTATCGGGGAGGGGACGATTCACCCCTCCACTTT.

The sample holds one count of this clone. The chain employs TRBV9 and TRBJ1-2, with D tentatively TRBD1 (5 bases). The germline V gene has CDR1 SGDLS and CDR2 YYNGEE. The CDR3 has 16 residues. V lost 4 bases, J lost 2 bases, and 18 bases lay in between. CDR3 bases: TGTGCCAGCAGCCCCCGGGGGGACGGAGTAAACTATGGCTACACCTTC. This translates into CASSPRGDGVNYGYTF.

The rearrangement links TRBV18 to TRBJ2-1; possible D gene TRBD1, 5 bases. V was shortened by 2 bases and J by 11 bases, with 13 bases between the two germline ends. Germline V gives CDR1 KGHSH, CDR2 LQKENI. CDR3 length equals 13 residues. The DNA of the CDR3 is TGTGCCAGCTCACCAAGGATACAGGACAAGCAGTTCTTC. Its translation is CASSPRIQDKQFF.

This clone was counted a single time. V is TRBV15 and J is TRBJ1-1, with 9 bases aligning to TRBD1. Germline CDR1 and CDR2: LNHNV and YYDKDF (reference sequence). V lost 0 bases to trimming and J lost 4 bases; unmatched junction nucleotides: 3. The length of the CDR3 is 15 residues. CDR3 protein: CATSREGTGRTEAFF. Here the CDR3 DNA reads TGTGCCACCAGCAGAGAGGGGACAGGGCGCACTGAAGCTTTCTTT. Combining the CDR3 with reference TRBV15 and TRBJ1-1 gives the whole variable domain DAMVIQNPRYQVTQFGKPVTLSCSQTLNHNVMYWYQQKSSQAPKLLFHYYDKDFNNEADTPDNFQSRRPNTSFCFLDIRSPGLGDTAMYLCATSREGTGRTEAFFGQGTRLTVV.

The genes are TRBV7-9 and TRBJ2-2; D is undetermined. The ends were cut back, 9 bases at V and 2 bases at J, with 16 bases in the middle. The germline V gene encodes CDR1 SEHNR and CDR2 FQNEAQ (reference sequence). CDR3 length: 15 amino acids. The CDR3, as DNA: TGTGCCAGTAACCCAGCTGCAGGAAACACCGGGGAGCTGTTTTTT. Translating gives CASNPAAGNTGELFF.

The gene calls are TRBV7-9 and TRBJ2-1; TRBD2 aligns across 8 bases. CDR3 length: 15 residues. Germline CDR1 reads SEHNR; CDR2 reads FQNEAQ (reference sequence). Germline trimming cut 5 bases from V and 6 bases from J; bases unmatched to any gene: 9. This CDR3 reads CASSMSGRVGNEQFF. Written as DNA, the CDR3 is TGTGCCAGCAGCATGAGCGGGAGAGTCGGCAATGAGCAGTTCTTC.

The genes are TRBV29-1 and TRBJ2-3; TRBD2 matches 8 bases. The CDR3 covers 17 residues. V was clipped by 6 bases and J by 0 bases; unmatched bases: 14. In germline, CDR1 is SQVTM, CDR2 ANQGSEA. The CDR3 region has the DNA TGCAGCGTCGCCCACCTAGACGGGGGGGGTAGCACAGATACGCAGTATTTT. Translating gives CSVAHLDGGGSTDTQYF.

This sequence joins TRBV28 and TRBJ1-1, with D perhaps matching TRBD1 (5 bases). Germline V lookup: CDR1 MDHEN, CDR2 SYDVKM. Trimming took off 4 bases at V and 1 base at J, with 10 bases between the two ends. This CDR3 spans 14 amino acids. For the CDR3, the DNA is TGTGCCAGCAGTTGGGCAGGGCCGAACACTGAAGCTTTCTTT. This gives the protein CASSWAGPNTEAFF.

This rearrangement joins TRBV19 to TRBJ1-4, with D possibly being TRBD1 (5 bases). The CDR3 is made up of 15 amino acids. Germline V gene lookup returns CDR1 LNHDA and CDR2 SQIVND (reference sequence). V was shortened by 6 bases and J by 6 bases, with 17 bases between the two germline ends. The CDR3 region is CASRTVREKDEKLFF. The CDR3 bases are TGTGCCAGTAGGACAGTCAGAGAAAAGGATGAAAAACTGTTTTTT.

The chain uses TRBV7-6 and TRBJ1-1; D not certain. Germline CDR1 is SGHVS and CDR2 is FNYEAQ. The CDR3 extends over 15 amino acids. Trimming shortened V by 0 bases and J by 0 bases, and 8 bases separated the two germline ends. In nucleotides, the CDR3 is TGTGCCAGCAGCTTAGCGTCAGGCATGAACACTGAAGCTTTCTTT. Its translation: CASSLASGMNTEAFF.

The chain employs TRBV15 and TRBJ1-6, with D hard to call. Looked up from germline, CDR1 is LNHNV and CDR2 is YYDKDF (reference sequence). The ends were cut back, 1 base at V and 6 bases at J, with 10 bases in the middle. The CDR3 consists of 15 residues. CDR3 in amino acids: CATSRAAGFNSPLHF. In nucleotides, the CDR3 is TGTGCCACCAGCAGAGCAGCGGGCTTTAATTCACCCCTCCACTTT.

CDR3 in DNA: TGTGCCAGCAGTTTATCTGGCGGGGGGGCCGGTTGGTACTTC. Translated, it gives CASSLSGGGAGWYF. This sequence joins TRBV27 and TRBJ2-7, with 9 positions matching TRBD2. Trimming took 0 bases from V and 12 from J; bases not matched to a gene: 9. The CDR3 sequence is 14 residues long. Germline values: CDR1 MNHEY, CDR2 SMNVEV (reference sequence).

This clone occurred a few times. The chain combines TRBV19 with TRBJ1-1, with D perhaps matching TRBD1 (5 bases). CDR1 and CDR2 (germline): LNHDA, SQIVND (reference sequence). V lost 5 bases to trimming and J lost 8 bases, with 18 bases between them. The CDR3 is 14 amino acids. CDR3 protein: CASSDDRRSSEAFF. The CDR3 bases are TGTGCCAGTAGTGATGACAGAAGAAGTTCCGAAGCTTTCTTT.

This rearrangement joins TRBV2 to TRBJ2-1; no definite D call. Germline V lookup: CDR1 SNHLY, CDR2 FYNNEI. V dropped 2 bases and J dropped 3 bases, with 17 bases sitting between them. The CDR3 consists of 17 residues. The CDR3 here is CASSELGSEKGYNEQFF. The DNA for the CDR3 is TGTGCCAGCAGTGAATTGGGCAGTGAAAAAGGCTACAATGAGCAGTTCTTC.

This chain links TRBV5-6 with TRBJ2-7; no reliable D call. V was trimmed by 5 bases and J by 4 bases, leaving 10 bases between them. Germline assignment: CDR1 SGHDT and CDR2 YYEEEE. The CDR3 sequence is 12 residues long. CDR3 sequence (DNA): TGTGCCAGCAGTTCTACTGAGTACGAGCAGTACTTC. It codes for CASSSTEYEQYF.

The chain recombines TRBV6-5 with TRBJ2-1; unclear D gene. CDR1 is MNHEY and CDR2 is SVGAGI in the germline V gene. This CDR3 contains 16 residues. Trimming shortened V by 2 bases and J by 5 bases, and 16 bases separated the two germline ends. The CDR3 protein is CASSYSVARLHNEQFF. CDR3 DNA sequence: TGTGCCAGCAGTTACAGTGTGGCCAGGTTACACAATGAGCAGTTCTTC.

The chain links TRBV19 to TRBJ2-3; TRBD2 agrees at 8 bases. The trim removed 4 bases at V and 4 bases at J, leaving 10 bases unmatched. From germline, CDR1 is LNHDA and CDR2 SQIVND (reference sequence). There are 16 residues in the CDR3. Here the CDR3 DNA reads TGTGCCAGTAGTACCCAGCGGGGGCCCGGCGCAGATACGCAGTATTTT. It yields the protein CASSTQRGPGADTQYF. Supplemented by reference TRBV19 and TRBJ2-3, the full variable domain reads DGGITQSPKYLFRKEGQNVTLSCEQNLNHDAMYWYRQDPGQGLRLIYYSQIVNDFQKGDIAEGYSVSREKKESFPLTVTSAQKNPTAFYLCASSTQRGPGADTQYFGPGTRLTVL.

The chain employs TRBV28 and TRBJ1-5; a weak D match, TRBD1 (5 bases). Germline CDR1 is MDHEN and CDR2 is SYDVKM. Trimming took off 10 bases at V and 9 bases at J, with 16 bases between the two ends. This CDR3 is 12 amino acids long. As DNA, the CDR3 is TGTGCCACCACGACCGGGACTCGGCCCCAGCATTTT. Translation: CATTTGTRPQHF. Together with reference TRBV28 and TRBJ1-5, the CDR3 gives the full variable domain: DVKVTQSSRYLVKRTGEKVFLECVQDMDHENMFWYRQDPGLGLRLIYFSYDVKMKEKGDIPEGYSVSREKKERFSLILESASTNQTSMYLCATTTGTRPQHFGDGTRLSIL.

This sequence joins TRBV3-1 (or the pseudogene TRBV3-2) and TRBJ1-3; no definite D call. The germline gives CDR1 LGHDT, CDR2 YNNKEL (reference sequence). The CDR3 has 17 residues. Trimming removed 1 base at V and 0 bases at J, with 13 bases between. The CDR3 protein is CASSQVTWANSGNTIYF. CDR3 coding DNA: TGTGCCAGCAGCCAAGTTACCTGGGCGAACTCTGGAAACACCATATATTTT.

This clone has just one count. This chain uses TRBV9 with TRBJ1-5; 7 nucleotides line up with TRBD1. This CDR3 is 13 amino acids long. Germline V gene lookup returns CDR1 SGDLS and CDR2 YYNGEE. With V trimmed by 3 bases and J by 6 bases, 3 bases remained unmatched. The DNA of the CDR3 is TGTGCCAGCAGCGCACAGGGGACTCAGCCCCAGCATTTT. Translation: CASSAQGTQPQHF.

The chain links TRBV19 to TRBJ1-1; D is unclear. CDR1 LNHDA and CDR2 SQIVND come from the germline V gene (reference sequence). The CDR3 has 14 amino acids. V dropped 5 bases and J dropped 2 bases, with 12 bases sitting between them. The CDR3 coding sequence is TGTGCCAGTAGTCCCAACCGGTACAACACTGAAGCTTTCTTT. Translating it yields CASSPNRYNTEAFF.

This chain connects TRBV27 to TRBJ1-2; 7 bases match TRBD1. The germline CDR1 and CDR2 sequences are MNHEY and SMNVEV (reference sequence). J was trimmed by 1 base and V by 5 bases; bases with no gene match: 10. The CDR3 is 16 residues long. The chain's CDR3 is CASSPQMTGFNYGYTF. CDR3 nucleotide sequence: TGTGCCAGCAGTCCTCAAATGACAGGGTTTAACTATGGCTACACCTTC.

This clone has just one count. The CDR3 region has the DNA TGTGCCAGCAGTGAATATATTCAGGGACAGGTAAAAGAGACCCAGTACTTC. This sequence encodes CASSEYIQGQVKETQYF. The chain has TRBV25-1 and TRBJ2-5, with 8 bases that match TRBD1. CDR1 and CDR2 from the germline V gene are MGHDK and SYGVNS. The CDR3 is 17 amino acids. The trim removed 0 bases at V and 3 bases at J, leaving 9 bases unmatched.

The V gene is TRBV11-2, the J gene TRBJ2-5, with 8 bases matching TRBD2. The germline CDR1 and CDR2 sequences are SGHAT and FQNNGV. This CDR3 comprises 16 residues. Trimming at V came to 0 bases and at J to 6 bases, leaving 9 bases not matched to a gene. CDR3 nucleotides: TGTGCCAGCAGCTTAGAGTCGGGGGGGCGCGTGAAGACCCAGTACTTC. Translated: CASSLESGGRVKTQYF.

The chain combines TRBV19 with TRBJ2-7; 9 nucleotides align to TRBD2. The length of the CDR3 is 14 residues. Unmatched junction bases numbered 4, after V lost 1 base and J lost 6 bases. Germline CDR1 reads LNHDA; CDR2 reads SQIVND (reference sequence). CDR3 protein: CASSIAASGTEQYF. CDR3 nucleotide sequence: TGTGCCAGTAGTATAGCGGCTAGCGGGACCGAGCAGTACTTC.